Listed below are T cell receptor beta chains from one sample, sequenced in a study of blood T cell repertoires in COVID-19. Measured with immunoSEQ multiplex PCR; TCRdb has only the in-frame clones, and not every one. This sample carries a few hundred thousand clones, around 87% of them seen once, and the ten largest clones take 2.1%. The specimen sequenced was peripheral blood. All receptors come from a woman aged 55 to 70 with COVID-19, enrolled during active disease. The conserved cysteine and the conserved F or W are not part of the CDR3 here. The order of the fields is V gene, CDR3 length, J gene, CDR3 protein.

TRBV2,13,TRBJ1-5,ASSEGLSSNQPQH
TRBV6-6,12,TRBJ2-2,ASSSTGRTGELF
TRBV6-5,12,TRBJ1-2,ASRPDRDFYGYT
TRBV2,13,TRBJ1-5,ASSPGAGLNQPQH
TRBV6-2/TRBV6-3,11,TRBJ2-1,ASSYYGEGEQF
TRBV28,8,TRBJ1-5,ASSFGPQH
TRBV29-1,13,TRBJ2-5,SVEDPGQVGETQY
TRBV6-5,11,TRBJ2-2,ASSLRGTGELF
TRBV18,13,TRBJ2-5,ASSARQGTQETQY
TRBV7-2,13,TRBJ1-1,ASSPPTGMNTEAF
TRBV3-1/TRBV3-2,14,TRBJ2-3,ASSQDQGLDPDTQY
TRBV9,13,TRBJ1-4,ASSLQTGSNEKLF
TRBV12-3/TRBV12-4,11,TRBJ2-5,ASSFFSGETQY